This entry lists 22 T cell receptor beta chains sequenced from one sample in a study of blood T cell repertoires in COVID-19. TCRdb keeps only in-frame clones here, not all; method: immunoSEQ multiplex PCR. This sample has about 210,000 clones, with 80% to 90% found just once. Sequenced input: peripheral blood. The receptor set was obtained from a man aged 50 or older with active or convalescent COVID-19.

This clone was seen a handful of times. The chain has TRBV5-1 and TRBJ2-7; D is perhaps TRBD1 (5 bases). Per the germline V gene, CDR1 is SGHRS and CDR2 is YFSETQ. The germline V and J ends were trimmed by 0 bases and 4 bases, with 11 bases remaining between them. The length of the CDR3 is 14 residues. The CDR3 here is CASSLEGAYYEQYF. The CDR3 bases are TGCGCCAGCAGCTTGGAAGGGGCGTATTACGAGCAGTACTTC.

On this clone itself: It is unclear where the CDR3 begins or ends on the DNA, so no DNA is shown, and the CDR3 is as TCRdb lists it. The sample carries other DNA sequences with the same CDR3. The chain couples TRBV19 to TRBJ2-7; no check of the table's D call, TRBD2, against the DNA was made. The CDR3 is 12 residues long, ends included. The germline V gene has CDR1 LNHDA and CDR2 SQIVND (reference sequence). The CDR3 loop is CASSTSGYEQYF.

This chain links TRBV11-2 with TRBJ1-2; D remains ambiguous. The CDR3 is 11 amino acids. Per the germline V gene, CDR1 is SGHAT and CDR2 is FQNNGV. Trimming stripped 5 bases from V and 8 bases from J, with 9 bases between. CDR3 residues: CASSPGGGYTF. The CDR3 DNA follows: TGTGCCAGCAGCCCGGGTGGGGGCTACACCTTC.

For this clone: This CDR3 is also generated by other DNA sequences in the sample. The CDR3 loop is CAWSVLGRTNEKLFF. The CDR3 coding sequence is TGTGCCTGGAGTGTACTAGGCAGAACTAATGAAAAACTGTTTTTT. The chain is built from TRBV30 and TRBJ1-4; D unresolved. Trimming pared 0 bases from V and 1 base from J, leaving 9 bases between. Looked up from germline, CDR1 is GTSNPN and CDR2 is SVGIG (reference sequence). CDR3 length: 15 residues.

J is TRBJ2-3 and V is TRBV3-1 (or the pseudogene TRBV3-2); 7 bases align to TRBD2. Germline V lookup: CDR1 LGHDT, CDR2 YNNKEL (reference sequence). CDR3 length: 16 residues. Losses at the gene ends were 2 bases for V and 8 bases for J; bases not matched to a gene: 13. CDR3 residues: CASSQLERGPYGTQYF. The DNA of the CDR3 is TGTGCCAGCAGCCAACTGGAGCGGGGACCTTACGGTACGCAGTATTTT.

The chain joins TRBV19 to TRBJ1-2; D remains ambiguous. The V end was cut by 3 bases, the J end by 6 bases, with 14 bases between. Germline CDR1 reads LNHDA; CDR2 reads SQIVND (reference sequence). The CDR3 loop spans 14 amino acids. In DNA, the CDR3 is TGTGCCAGTAGTATTTCCGCCTCCCCTAATGGCTACACCTTC. This translates into CASSISASPNGYTF.

The V gene is TRBV6-4, the J gene TRBJ2-3; maybe TRBD2 (6 bases). Germline V CDR1 and CDR2: MRHNA, SNTAGT. This CDR3 has 15 residues. Trimming removed 6 bases at V and 2 bases at J, with 15 bases between. The CDR3 coding sequence is TGTGCCAGCAGGCTCATGGGACTTATCACAGATACGCAGTATTTT. Amino acids: CASRLMGLITDTQYF.

The V and J genes are TRBV23-1 and TRBJ2-1; 10 bases line up with TRBD1. TRBV23-1 is annotated as an ORF whose role is uncertain. The CDR3 sequence is 18 residues long. V shed 4 bases and J 2 bases; nucleotides not matched to a gene: 11. CDR3 coding DNA: TGCGCCAGCAGTCCCATAGGGGGGACAGGGGCGCCCTACAATGAGCAGTTCTTC. Translated, it gives CASSPIGGTGAPYNEQFF.

The chain couples TRBV6-5 to TRBJ1-6; D ambiguous. CDR1 MNHEY and CDR2 SVGAGI come from the germline V gene. V lost 7 bases, J lost 0 bases, and 10 bases lay in between. The CDR3 sequence is 15 residues long. The CDR3 DNA follows: TGTGCCAGCATTCCGCACACCTCCTATAATTCACCCCTCCACTTT. Protein product: CASIPHTSYNSPLHF.

The chain is built from TRBV10-3 and TRBJ2-1; 15 bases match TRBD2. This CDR3 comprises 15 residues. Germline lookup yields CDR1 ENHRY and CDR2 SYGVKD. Unmatched junction bases numbered 6, after V lost 4 bases and J lost 11 bases. The CDR3 region is CAISGTSGGADKQFF. The CDR3 DNA is TGTGCCATCAGTGGGACTAGCGGGGGGGCCGACAAGCAGTTCTTC.

The V call is TRBV6-5, the J call TRBJ1-2, with 9 bases fitting TRBD1. The CDR3 has 13 amino acids. Germline CDR1 is MNHEY and CDR2 is SVGAGI. J lost 8 bases, V lost 6 bases, and 7 bases had no gene match. CDR3 region: CASRPDRGLGYTF. CDR3 nucleotide sequence: TGTGCCAGCAGGCCGGACAGGGGCCTAGGCTACACCTTC.

The chain carries TRBV15 and TRBJ2-1; D is uncertain. The germline V gene encodes CDR1 LNHNV and CDR2 YYDKDF (reference sequence). CDR3 length: 13 amino acids. The germline V and J ends were trimmed by 2 bases and 9 bases, with 11 bases remaining between them. CDR3 loop: CATSRHKTPEQFF. CDR3 nucleotides: TGTGCCACCAGCAGACATAAGACACCTGAGCAGTTCTTC.

The V gene is TRBV29-1, the J gene TRBJ2-7, with a possible D match to TRBD1 (5 bases). V gave up 7 bases and J gave up 4 bases, with 11 bases separating them. The CDR3 extends over 11 amino acids. In germline, CDR1 is SQVTM, CDR2 ANQGSEA. CDR3 amino acids: CSATTAYEQYF. CDR3 nucleotides: TGCAGCGCTACGACAGCTTACGAGCAGTACTTC.

This clone appeared once. The chain employs TRBV5-1 and TRBJ2-7; 8 bases line up with TRBD2. In germline, CDR1 is SGHRS, CDR2 YFSETQ. This CDR3 comprises 15 residues. J lost 1 base, V lost 0 bases, and 3 bases had no gene match. Written as DNA, the CDR3 is TGCGCCAGCAGCTTGGGGTGCGGGGGGTCCTACGAGCAGTACTTC. As protein: CASSLGCGGSYEQYF.

The J gene is TRBJ2-6, the V gene TRBV7-9, with D perhaps matching TRBD1 (6 bases). Germline V CDR1 and CDR2: SEHNR, FQNEAQ (reference sequence). Deletions cut 2 bases from V and 4 bases from J, with 18 bases between. This CDR3 has 18 residues. Here the CDR3 reads CASSLSVQGFPGANVLTF. Written as DNA, the CDR3 is TGTGCCAGCAGCTTAAGTGTGCAGGGGTTTCCGGGGGCCAACGTCCTGACTTTC.

This clone showed up just once. The chain has TRBV5-5 and TRBJ1-1; D call uncertain. The CDR3 consists of 14 residues. Germline CDR1 is SGHKS and CDR2 is YYEKEE (reference sequence). Deletions cut 2 bases from V and 2 bases from J, with 10 bases between. This chain's CDR3 is CASSLRVVNTEAFF. CDR3 nucleotide sequence: TGTGCCAGCAGCTTAAGAGTTGTAAACACTGAAGCTTTCTTT.

J is TRBJ2-3 and V is TRBV5-1; 9 bases fit TRBD2. V trimming: 0 bases; J trimming: 5 bases; junction bases outside the gene matches: 1. The CDR3 extends over 14 amino acids. Germline V CDR1 and CDR2: SGHRS, YFSETQ. For the CDR3, the DNA is TGCGCCAGCAGCTTGGGCGGGAGGGGAGATACGCAGTATTTT. Amino acid sequence: CASSLGGRGDTQYF.

The gene calls are TRBV5-4 and TRBJ1-6; TRBD1 matches 7 bases. Germline loops: CDR1 SGHNT, CDR2 YYREEE (reference sequence). The CDR3 consists of 16 residues. J lost 3 bases, V lost 2 bases, and 5 bases had no gene match. The CDR3 loop is CASSFDRENYNSPLHF. CDR3 bases: TGTGCCAGCAGCTTTGACAGGGAGAACTATAATTCACCCCTCCACTTT.

V is TRBV7-2 and J is TRBJ2-3; a weak D match, TRBD2 (6 bases). Trimming left V 5 bases short and J 2 bases short, with 14 bases between. Germline values: CDR1 SGHTA, CDR2 FQGNSA. The CDR3 has 15 residues. CDR3 nucleotide sequence: TGTGCCAGCAGCCGCGCCGGACTACACACAGATACGCAGTATTTT. This gives the protein CASSRAGLHTDTQYF.

This clone was picked up one time. This chain links TRBV19 with TRBJ1-1; TRBD1 is a possible D gene (6 bases). CDR1 and CDR2 (germline): LNHDA, SQIVND (reference sequence). The CDR3 totals 15 residues. Trimming removed 8 bases from V and 0 bases from J, with 16 bases in between. The CDR3 is CASRPQGSLNTEAFF. CDR3 coding DNA: TGTGCCAGTCGACCCCAGGGGTCCTTGAACACTGAAGCTTTCTTT.

This clone has just a few counts. V gene TRBV5-4 combines with J gene TRBJ1-1, with D perhaps TRBD1 (5 bases). This CDR3 is 15 amino acids long. V lost 4 bases to trimming and J lost 4 bases, with 17 bases between them. In germline, CDR1 is SGHNT, CDR2 YYREEE (reference sequence). The CDR3 sequence: CASSQERGLGTEAFF. CDR3 in DNA: TGTGCCAGCAGCCAGGAGAGGGGACTCGGCACTGAAGCTTTCTTT.

The chain combines TRBV5-1 with TRBJ2-1, with 11 bases fitting TRBD2. J was trimmed by 8 bases and V by 3 bases; bases with no gene match: 7. Germline V gives CDR1 SGHRS, CDR2 YFSETQ. The CDR3 sequence is 15 residues long. CDR3 protein: CASSWQLAGADEQFF. The CDR3 nucleotides are TGCGCCAGCAGCTGGCAACTAGCGGGAGCGGATGAGCAGTTCTTC.